Below, 24 T cell receptor beta chains from the same sample are listed, as sequenced in a study of post-analysis software for immune sequencing data. The TCR beta cDNA libraries contained unique molecular identifiers. One entry per CDR3 protein, called by TCRdb with MiXCR from the PCR reads. This sample carries around 160,000 distinct CDR3 sequences, 35% to 40% of them seen once, and the ten largest clones take approximately 30%. The material was blood, obtained after autologous hematopoietic stem cell transplantation. Receptors were obtained from a girl aged 5-17 years with multiple sclerosis.

This clonotype was seen more than once but under ten times. This sequence joins TRBV7-2 and TRBJ2-3; 11 bases align to TRBD2. In germline, CDR1 is SGHTA, CDR2 FQGNSA. The CDR3 runs 15 residues. The V and J ends lost 5 bases and 7 bases, in that order; junction bases with no gene match: 8. CDR3 bases: TGTGCCAGCAGCCGCCCGACTAGCGGGACCAATACGCAGTATTTT. Protein sequence: CASSRPTSGTNTQYF.

The chain uses TRBV28 and TRBJ1-4; TRBD1 might be the D (5 bases). The germline V gene encodes CDR1 MDHEN and CDR2 SYDVKM. CDR3 length: 16 residues. V was trimmed by 5 bases and J by 5 bases, leaving 18 bases between them. The CDR3 is CASSARGLGENEKLFF. CDR3 in DNA: TGTGCCAGCAGTGCTAGGGGCCTCGGGGAGAATGAAAAACTGTTTTTT.

The chain is built from TRBV20-1 and TRBJ2-1; 8 nucleotides match TRBD2. V trimming: 3 bases; J trimming: 1 base; junction bases outside the gene matches: 5. Per germline, CDR1 DFQATT and CDR2 SNEGSKA (reference sequence). The CDR3 extends over 15 amino acids. The CDR3 is CSARSASGSYNEQFF. CDR3 DNA sequence: TGCAGTGCTAGGTCGGCTAGCGGGTCCTACAATGAGCAGTTCTTC.

The gene calls are TRBV7-8 and TRBJ1-1, with D perhaps matching TRBD1 (6 bases). V lost 5 bases and J lost 3, with 13 bases in between. The CDR3 has 14 amino acids. CDR1 is SGHVS and CDR2 is FQNEAQ in the germline V gene. The CDR3, as DNA: TGTGCCAGCAGCCCCCAGACAGGTGACACTGAAGCTTTCTTT. Translation gives CASSPQTGDTEAFF.

The chain joins TRBV5-1 to TRBJ2-2, with TRBD2 identical over 9 bases. This CDR3 is 15 amino acids long. Per the germline V gene, CDR1 is SGHRS and CDR2 is YFSETQ. V dropped 4 bases and J dropped 3; count of bases not matched to a gene: 4. CDR3 loop: CASSPLAGDTGELFF. CDR3 nucleotide sequence: TGCGCCAGCAGCCCCTTAGCGGGGGACACCGGGGAGCTGTTTTTT.

This clonotype has just a few counts. This chain uses TRBV20-1 with TRBJ1-2, with 10 positions matching TRBD1. The CDR3 sequence is 14 residues long. With 6 bases clipped from V and 2 bases from J, the junction kept 6 bases outside the gene matches. Germline-derived CDR1 and CDR2 are DFQATT and SNEGSKA (reference sequence). CDR3 bases: TGCAGTGCCGGACGGGGACAGGGGAACTATGGCTACACCTTC. Translating gives CSAGRGQGNYGYTF.

This clonotype was recorded a few times. V and J are TRBV6-5 and TRBJ2-2; no clear D gene. The CDR3 length is 14 residues. Germline CDR1 MNHEY, CDR2 SVGAGI. Trimming stripped 5 bases from V and 4 bases from J, with 11 bases between. CDR3 sequence: CASSEAPTTGELFF. The DNA for the CDR3 is TGTGCCAGCAGTGAAGCTCCGACCACCGGGGAGCTGTTTTTT.

The V call is TRBV29-1, the J call TRBJ2-1, with D hard to call. CDR1 SQVTM and CDR2 ANQGSEA come from the germline V gene. The CDR3 sequence is 12 residues long. Trimming stripped 5 bases from V and 6 bases from J, with 11 bases between. The CDR3 DNA is TGCAGCGTTTCCCCGTCTAGCAATGAGCAGTTCTTC. Amino acid sequence: CSVSPSSNEQFF.

This clonotype has more than one count but fewer than ten. V usage is TRBV5-5 and J usage is TRBJ2-7, with a tentative D call TRBD1 (5 bases). This CDR3 spans 17 amino acids. From germline, CDR1 is SGHKS and CDR2 YYEKEE (reference sequence). Trimming removed 1 base at V and 5 bases at J, with 22 bases between. CDR3 region: CASSLTTGPQIGDEQYF. CDR3 DNA: TGTGCCAGCAGCTTGACCACCGGGCCTCAAATAGGGGACGAGCAGTACTTC.

The CDR3 loop reads CASSQIAGGTENEQYF. DNA for the CDR3: TGTGCCAGCAGCCAAATAGCAGGGGGAACTGAAAACGAGCAGTACTTC. The chain joins TRBV16 to TRBJ2-5; TRBD1 aligns across 7 bases. The end of the DNA aligns better with TRBJ2-7, so the J call may be wrong. Germline CDR1 KGHSY, CDR2 FQNENV. The CDR3 covers 16 residues.

In regard to this clonotype: One end of the junction varies from germline; a read error may be responsible. The CDR3 loop is CASSLGRDGQPHHF. In nucleotides, the CDR3 is TGTGCCAGCAGCTTAGGCAGGGACGGGCAGCCCCATCATTTT. The V call is TRBV7-9, the J call TRBJ1-5; TRBD1 might be the D (5 bases). CDR1 and CDR2 (germline): SEHNR, FQNEAQ (reference sequence). The CDR3 spans 14 residues.

The chain has TRBV12-3 or TRBV12-4 and TRBJ2-1, with 10 bases matching TRBD2. Germline trimming cut 7 bases from V and 7 bases from J; bases unmatched to any gene: 4. The CDR3 has 13 amino acids. CDR3 region: CASMGLAQNEQFF. Written as DNA, the CDR3 is TGTGCCAGCATGGGACTAGCGCAAAATGAGCAGTTCTTC.

This clonotype was seen a handful of times. The genes are TRBV6-5 and TRBJ2-7, with D tentatively TRBD1 or TRBD2 (5 bases each). The CDR3 is 16 amino acids. Per germline, CDR1 MNHEY and CDR2 SVGAGI. Trimming pared 8 bases from V and 1 base from J, leaving 21 bases between. The CDR3 spells CASGGFEGQGSYEQYF. The CDR3 region has the DNA TGTGCCAGCGGGGGTTTCGAGGGGCAGGGTTCCTACGAGCAGTACTTC.

The chain has TRBV20-1 and TRBJ2-7; 10 bases agree with TRBD2. J lost 0 bases, V lost 3 bases, and 2 bases had no gene match. This CDR3 has 14 amino acids. Germline V gene lookup returns CDR1 DFQATT and CDR2 SNEGSKA (reference sequence). The CDR3 coding sequence is TGCAGTGCTAGCCCTAGCGGGAGCTCCTACGAGCAGTACTTC. Translated, it gives CSASPSGSSYEQYF.

There are a few counts of this clonotype. The chain has TRBV7-8 and TRBJ2-3; TRBD2 matches 10 bases. CDR1 is SGHVS, CDR2 FQNEAQ, per germline. The length of the CDR3 is 16 residues. The V and J ends lost 4 bases and 2 bases, in that order; junction bases with no gene match: 6. The chain's CDR3 is CASSSRTSGLTDTQYF. The DNA for the CDR3 is TGTGCCAGCAGCTCCCGGACTAGCGGCCTCACAGATACGCAGTATTTT.

The chain uses TRBV6-6 and TRBJ1-2; TRBD1 might be the D (5 bases). The CDR3 runs 14 residues. The germline CDR1 and CDR2 sequences are MNHNY and SVGAGI (reference sequence). V lost 0 bases and J lost 2, with 7 bases in between. The chain's CDR3 is CASSYSTDNYGYTF. The CDR3 DNA follows: TGTGCCAGCAGTTACTCGACAGACAACTATGGCTACACCTTC.

Ten or more counts support this clonotype. V gene TRBV11-2 combines with J gene TRBJ2-3, with D hard to call. Germline V gene sequence: CDR1 SGHAT, CDR2 FQNNGV. The CDR3 is 13 residues long. The V gene lost 2 bases and the J gene lost 4 bases, with 7 bases spanning the gap. The CDR3 spells CASSLNNADTQYF. CDR3 coding DNA: TGTGCCAGCAGCTTAAATAACGCAGATACGCAGTATTTT.

This chain joins TRBV28 and TRBJ1-5; D is unresolved. Germline lookup yields CDR1 MDHEN and CDR2 SYDVKM. This CDR3 has 13 residues. Trimming stripped 6 bases from V and 9 bases from J, with 15 bases between. The DNA of the CDR3 is TGTGCCAGCAGGGAACGAGGAGTTTCGCCCCAGCATTTT. Translation: CASRERGVSPQHF.

This clonotype occurred a few times. The gene calls are TRBV3-1 and TRBJ2-1; 10 positions match TRBD2. Germline V lookup: CDR1 LGHDT, CDR2 YNNKEL (reference sequence). V dropped 1 base and J dropped 8; count of bases not matched to a gene: 5. This CDR3 is built from 15 residues. CDR3 in DNA: TGTGCCAGCAGCCAAGGAGCGGGAGGGTTCCATGAGCAGTTCTTC. Its translation is CASSQGAGGFHEQFF.

This clonotype was seen many times. The V call is TRBV6-2 or TRBV6-3, the J call TRBJ2-1, with 9 bases that match TRBD1. Germline lookup yields CDR1 MNHEY and CDR2 SVGEGT. V trimming: 0 bases; J trimming: 7 bases; junction bases outside the gene matches: 10. The CDR3 length is 17 residues. The CDR3 sequence: CASSYSRTGELVNEQFF. The DNA for the CDR3 is TGTGCCAGCAGTTACTCCAGGACAGGGGAACTGGTAAATGAGCAGTTCTTC.

J is TRBJ1-4 and V is TRBV7-2; the D is unclear. Trimming cost V 4 bases and J 4 bases, with 7 bases left between them. CDR1 is SGHTA, CDR2 FQGNSA, per germline. The CDR3 contains 13 residues. The CDR3 sequence: CASSSSFNEKLFF. DNA of the CDR3: TGTGCCAGCAGCTCAAGTTTTAATGAAAAACTGTTTTTT.

This clonotype was seen more than once but under ten times. The chain carries TRBV2 and TRBJ1-4; D gene uncertain. The V end was cut by 1 base, the J end by 8 bases, with 14 bases between. Germline V gives CDR1 SNHLY, CDR2 FYNNEI. This CDR3 has 15 amino acids. The CDR3, as DNA: TGTGCCAGCAGTGAAGAGGTCTTTGGGTCAGAAAAACTGTTTTTT. Encoded protein: CASSEEVFGSEKLFF.

The V gene is TRBV20-1, the J gene TRBJ2-3; tentative D call: TRBD2 (5 bases). There are 14 residues in the CDR3. Trimming removed 3 bases at V and 7 bases at J, with 17 bases between. The germline CDR1 and CDR2 sequences are DFQATT and SNEGSKA (reference sequence). This CDR3 is CSASGAGLINTQYF. Written as DNA, the CDR3 is TGCAGTGCTAGCGGCGCGGGCCTTATTAATACGCAGTATTTT.

This clonotype was recorded once. This rearrangement joins TRBV7-3 to TRBJ2-3; 8 bases agree with TRBD1. The junction had 4 bases not matched to a gene; V was cut back by 4 bases and J by 1 base. Germline CDR1 and CDR2: SGHTA and FQGTGA. The CDR3 is made up of 15 amino acids. CDR3 region: CASSSQGAGTDTQYF. CDR3 nucleotide sequence: TGTGCCAGCAGCTCCCAGGGGGCAGGCACAGATACGCAGTATTTT. Together with reference TRBV7-3 and TRBJ2-3, the CDR3 gives the full variable domain: GAGVSQTPSNKVTEKGKYVELRCDPISGHTALYWYRQSLGQGPEFLIYFQGTGAADDSGLPNDRFFAVRPEGSVSTLKIQRTERGDSAVYLCASSSQGAGTDTQYFGPGTRLTVL.